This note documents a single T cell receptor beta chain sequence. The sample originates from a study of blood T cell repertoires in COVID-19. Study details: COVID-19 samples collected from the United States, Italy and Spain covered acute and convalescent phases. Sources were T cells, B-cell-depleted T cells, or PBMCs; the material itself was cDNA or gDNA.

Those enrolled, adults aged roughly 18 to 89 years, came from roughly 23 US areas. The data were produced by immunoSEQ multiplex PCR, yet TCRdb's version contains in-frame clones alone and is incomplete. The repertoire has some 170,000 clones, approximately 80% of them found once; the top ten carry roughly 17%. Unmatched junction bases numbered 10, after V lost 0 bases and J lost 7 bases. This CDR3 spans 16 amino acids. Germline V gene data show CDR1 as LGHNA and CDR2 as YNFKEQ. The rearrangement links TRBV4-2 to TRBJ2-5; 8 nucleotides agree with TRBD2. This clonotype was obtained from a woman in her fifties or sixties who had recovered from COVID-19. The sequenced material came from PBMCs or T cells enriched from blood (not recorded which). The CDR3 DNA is TGTGCCAGCAGCCAAGATCAGATCGGGAGGGCCGGGACCCAGTACTTC. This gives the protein CASSQDQIGRAGTQYF.